This T cell receptor beta chain was found in a study of cytomegalovirus exposure and HLA in healthy donors. The study's findings and limits: Later analysis associated a missense DCLRE1C variant with TCR beta V- and J-gene trimming. It has been reported that TCR beta sequences accurately predicted the HLA-A and HLA-B alleles of most subjects. A likely sequencing artifact accounted for one observed cluster of highly shared sequence variants.

The primer mix had 60 Vbeta and 13 Jbeta primers. The protocol was immunoSEQ multiplex PCR, while the TCRdb copy is restricted to in-frame clones and leaves out a portion. The table includes about 120,000 clones, 75% to 90% detected once. On this clone: Antigen: not known.

Germline V lookup: CDR1 SGHNT, CDR2 YYREEE (reference sequence). The CDR3 runs to 15 residues. The V and J ends lost 5 bases and 4 bases, in that order; junction bases with no gene match: 7. The sequenced sample was PBMCs. The gene calls are TRBV5-4 and TRBJ2-3; 10 bases map to TRBD2. The TCR was taken from a man aged 50 to 59 in good health and CMV-seronegative. The CDR3 nucleotides are TGTGCCAGCAGTAAAAAGCGGGGGGGCCCAGATACGCAGTATTTT. This gives the protein CASSKKRGGPDTQYF.